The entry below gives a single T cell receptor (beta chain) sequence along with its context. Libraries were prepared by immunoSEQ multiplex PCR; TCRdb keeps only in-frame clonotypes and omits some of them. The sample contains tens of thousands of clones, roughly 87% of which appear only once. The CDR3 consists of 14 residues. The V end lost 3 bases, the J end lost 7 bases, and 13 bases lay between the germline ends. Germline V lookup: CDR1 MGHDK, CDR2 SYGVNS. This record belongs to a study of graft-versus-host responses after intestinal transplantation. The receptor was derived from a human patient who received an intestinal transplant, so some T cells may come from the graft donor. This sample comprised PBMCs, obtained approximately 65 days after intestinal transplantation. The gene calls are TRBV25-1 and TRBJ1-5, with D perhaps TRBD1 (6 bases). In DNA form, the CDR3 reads TGTGCCAGCAGTGAGGGGGCAGGGAGCCAGCCCCAGCATTTT. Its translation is CASSEGAGSQPQHF.